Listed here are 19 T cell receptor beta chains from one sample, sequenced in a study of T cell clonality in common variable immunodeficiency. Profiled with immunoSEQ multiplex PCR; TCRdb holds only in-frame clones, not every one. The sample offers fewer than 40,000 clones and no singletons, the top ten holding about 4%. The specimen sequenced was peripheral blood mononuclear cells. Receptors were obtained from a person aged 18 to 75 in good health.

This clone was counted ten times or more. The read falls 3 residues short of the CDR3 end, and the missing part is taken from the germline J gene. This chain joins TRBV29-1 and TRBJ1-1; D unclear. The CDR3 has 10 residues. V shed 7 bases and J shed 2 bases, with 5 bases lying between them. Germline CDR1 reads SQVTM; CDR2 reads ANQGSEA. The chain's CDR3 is CSATNTEAFF. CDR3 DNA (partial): TGCAGCGCAACTAACACTGAA.

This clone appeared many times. CDR3 region: CASSLWVRGTYDYTF. Partial CDR3 DNA: TGTGCCAGCAGCTTATGGGTCAGGGGCACCTACGAC. The V call is TRBV7-6, the J call TRBJ1-2; a weak D match, TRBD1 (6 bases). The read ends 3 residues early relative to the CDR3; the germline J gene fills the gap. CDR1 and CDR2 (germline): SGHVS, FNYEAQ. The CDR3 length is 15 residues.

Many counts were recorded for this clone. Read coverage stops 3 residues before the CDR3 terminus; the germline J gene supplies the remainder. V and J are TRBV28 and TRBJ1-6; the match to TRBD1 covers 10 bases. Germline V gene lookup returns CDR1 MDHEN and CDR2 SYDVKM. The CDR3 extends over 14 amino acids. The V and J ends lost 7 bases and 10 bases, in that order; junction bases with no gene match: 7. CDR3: CASTSGQGWSPLHF. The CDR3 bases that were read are TGTGCCAGCACCTCGGGACAGGGGTGGTCACCC.

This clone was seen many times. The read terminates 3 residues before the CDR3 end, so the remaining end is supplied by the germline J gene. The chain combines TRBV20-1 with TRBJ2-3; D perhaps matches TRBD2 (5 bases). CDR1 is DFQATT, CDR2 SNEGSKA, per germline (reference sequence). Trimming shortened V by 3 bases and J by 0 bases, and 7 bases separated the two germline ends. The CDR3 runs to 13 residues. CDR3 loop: CSASGGSTDTQYF. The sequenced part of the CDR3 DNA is TGCAGTGCTAGCGGCGGGAGCACAGATACG.

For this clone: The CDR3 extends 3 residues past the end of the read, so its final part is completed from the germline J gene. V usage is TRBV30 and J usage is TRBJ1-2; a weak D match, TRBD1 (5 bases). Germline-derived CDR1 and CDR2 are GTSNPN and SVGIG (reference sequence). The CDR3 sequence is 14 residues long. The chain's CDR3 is CAWSVGTSGYDYTF. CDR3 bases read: TGTGCCTGGAGTGTGGGGACTAGCGGCTACGAC.

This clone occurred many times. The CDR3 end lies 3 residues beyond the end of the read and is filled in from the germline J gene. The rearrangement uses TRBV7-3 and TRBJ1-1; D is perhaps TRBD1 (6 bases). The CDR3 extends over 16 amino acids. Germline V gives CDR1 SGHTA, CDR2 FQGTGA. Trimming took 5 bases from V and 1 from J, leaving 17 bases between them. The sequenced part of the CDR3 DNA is TGTGCCAGCAGCCCCACGTTAGGGACACCGAACACTGAA. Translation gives CASSPTLGTPNTE. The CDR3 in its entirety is CASSPTLGTPNTEAFF.

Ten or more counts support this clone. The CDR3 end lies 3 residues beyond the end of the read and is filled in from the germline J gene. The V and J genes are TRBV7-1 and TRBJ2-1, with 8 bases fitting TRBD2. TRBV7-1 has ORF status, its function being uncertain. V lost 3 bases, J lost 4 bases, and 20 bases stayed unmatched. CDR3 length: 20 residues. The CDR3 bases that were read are TGTGCCAGCAGCTCCCCTAGGGTAGCGGGGCCAGGGTGGTCTTACAATGAG. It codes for CASSSPRVAGPGWSYNE. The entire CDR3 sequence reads CASSSPRVAGPGWSYNEQFF.

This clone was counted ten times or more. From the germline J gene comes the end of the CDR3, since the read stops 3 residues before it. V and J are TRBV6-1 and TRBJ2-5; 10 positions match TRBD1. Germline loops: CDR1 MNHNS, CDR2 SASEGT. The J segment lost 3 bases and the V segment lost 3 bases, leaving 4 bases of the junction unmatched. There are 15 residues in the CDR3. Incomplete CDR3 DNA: TGTGCCAGCAGTGATCCCGGGACAGGGGAAGAGACC. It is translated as CASSDPGTGEET. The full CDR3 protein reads CASSDPGTGEETQYF.

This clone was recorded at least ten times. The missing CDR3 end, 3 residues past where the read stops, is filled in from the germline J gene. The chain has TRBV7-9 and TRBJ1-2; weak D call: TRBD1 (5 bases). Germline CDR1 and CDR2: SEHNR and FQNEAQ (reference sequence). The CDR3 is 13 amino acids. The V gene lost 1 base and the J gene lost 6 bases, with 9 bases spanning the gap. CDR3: CASSLGREDGYTF. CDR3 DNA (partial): TGTGCCAGCAGCTTAGGCAGGGAGGATGGC.

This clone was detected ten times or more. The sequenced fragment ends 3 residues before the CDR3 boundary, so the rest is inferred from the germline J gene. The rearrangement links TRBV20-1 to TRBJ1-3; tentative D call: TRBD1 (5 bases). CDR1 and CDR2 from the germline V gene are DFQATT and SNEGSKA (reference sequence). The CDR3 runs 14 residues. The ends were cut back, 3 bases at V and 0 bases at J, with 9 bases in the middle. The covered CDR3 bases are TGCAGTGCTAGGGACAAACGCTCTGGAAACACC. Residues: CSARDKRSGNT. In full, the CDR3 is CSARDKRSGNTIYF.

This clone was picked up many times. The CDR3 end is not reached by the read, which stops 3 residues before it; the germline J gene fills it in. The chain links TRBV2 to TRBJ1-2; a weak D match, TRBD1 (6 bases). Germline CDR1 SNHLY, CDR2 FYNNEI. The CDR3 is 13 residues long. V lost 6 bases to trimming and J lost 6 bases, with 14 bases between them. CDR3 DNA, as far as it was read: TGTGCCAGCAGGCCGGGACACCGGGATGGC. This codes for CASRPGHRDG. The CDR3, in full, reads CASRPGHRDGYTF.

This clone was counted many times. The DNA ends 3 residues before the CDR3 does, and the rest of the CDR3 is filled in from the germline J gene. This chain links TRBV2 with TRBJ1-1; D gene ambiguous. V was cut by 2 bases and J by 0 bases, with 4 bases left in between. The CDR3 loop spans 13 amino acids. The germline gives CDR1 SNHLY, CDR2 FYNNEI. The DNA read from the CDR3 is TGTGCCAGCAGTGAACAGGTGAACACTGAA. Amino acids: CASSEQVNTE. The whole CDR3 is CASSEQVNTEAFF.

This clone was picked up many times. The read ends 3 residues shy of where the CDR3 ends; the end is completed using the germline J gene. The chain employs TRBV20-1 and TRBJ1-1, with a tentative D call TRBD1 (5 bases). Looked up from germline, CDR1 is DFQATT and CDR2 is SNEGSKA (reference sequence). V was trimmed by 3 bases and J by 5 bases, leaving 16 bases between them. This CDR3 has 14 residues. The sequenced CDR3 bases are TGCAGTGCTAGCTTTTCAGGGAAGGGGACTGAA. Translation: CSASFSGKGTE. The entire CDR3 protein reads CSASFSGKGTEAFF.

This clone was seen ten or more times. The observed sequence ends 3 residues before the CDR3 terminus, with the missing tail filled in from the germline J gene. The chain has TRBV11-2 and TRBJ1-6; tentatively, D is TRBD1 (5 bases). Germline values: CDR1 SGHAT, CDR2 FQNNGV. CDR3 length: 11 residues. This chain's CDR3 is CASSDSASLHF. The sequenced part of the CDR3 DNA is TGTGCCAGCAGCGACAGTGCATCC.

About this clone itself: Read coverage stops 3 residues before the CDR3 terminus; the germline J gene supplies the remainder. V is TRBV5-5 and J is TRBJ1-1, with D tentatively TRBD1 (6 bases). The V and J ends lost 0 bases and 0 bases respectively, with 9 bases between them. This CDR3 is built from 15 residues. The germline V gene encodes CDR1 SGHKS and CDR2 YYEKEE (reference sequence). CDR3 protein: CASSLGTAMNTEAFF. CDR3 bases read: TGTGCCAGCAGCTTGGGGACAGCTATGAACACTGAA.

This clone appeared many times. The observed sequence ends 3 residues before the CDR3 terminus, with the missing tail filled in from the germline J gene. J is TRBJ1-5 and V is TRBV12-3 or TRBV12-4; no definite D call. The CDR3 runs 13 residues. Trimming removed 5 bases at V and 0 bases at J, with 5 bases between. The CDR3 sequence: CASSLYSNQPQHF. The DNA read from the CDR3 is TGTGCCAGCAGTCTCTATAGCAATCAGCCC.

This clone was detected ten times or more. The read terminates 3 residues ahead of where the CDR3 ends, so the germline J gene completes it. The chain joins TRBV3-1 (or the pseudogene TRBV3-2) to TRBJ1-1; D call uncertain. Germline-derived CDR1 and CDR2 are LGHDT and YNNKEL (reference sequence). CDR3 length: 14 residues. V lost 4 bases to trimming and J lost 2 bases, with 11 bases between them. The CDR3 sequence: CASSLTSANTEAFF. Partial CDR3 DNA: TGTGCCAGCAGCCTTACTAGTGCTAACACTGAA.

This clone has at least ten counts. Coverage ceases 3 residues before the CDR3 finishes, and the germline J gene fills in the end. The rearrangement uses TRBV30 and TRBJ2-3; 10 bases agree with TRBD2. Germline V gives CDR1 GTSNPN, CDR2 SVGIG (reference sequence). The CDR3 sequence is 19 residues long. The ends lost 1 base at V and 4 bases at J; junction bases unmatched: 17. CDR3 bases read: TGTGCCTGGAGTGCTCCCGTTTGGACTAGCGGTCCGGGGGCAGATACG. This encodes CAWSAPVWTSGPGADT. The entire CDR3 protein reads CAWSAPVWTSGPGADTQYF.

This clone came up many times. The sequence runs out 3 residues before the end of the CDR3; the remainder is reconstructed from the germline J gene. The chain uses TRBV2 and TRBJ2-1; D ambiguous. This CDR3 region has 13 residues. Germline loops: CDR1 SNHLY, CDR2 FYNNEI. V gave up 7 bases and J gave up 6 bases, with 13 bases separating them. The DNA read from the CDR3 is TGTGCCAGCAATGTTGATAGGGTCAATGAG. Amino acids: CASNVDRVNE. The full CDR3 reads CASNVDRVNEQFF.